These 9 T cell receptor beta chains originate from one sample sequenced in a study of OX40 agonist ivuxolimab in advanced cancers. To prepare the library, the immunoSEQ multiplex PCR assay was applied. TCRdb holds this immuneACCESS table with in-frame rearrangements only. Some clones are missing; in checked studies, unresolved V genes explain under half, and the rest has no known cause. The sample includes 65,000 to 70,000 clones, with around 87% observed a single time. The ten most abundant clones make up 0.38% of the sample. The sequencing used CD4+ or CD8+ T cells sorted from blood, collected in a trial of the OX40 agonist ivuxolimab. These receptors were collected from an adult with an advanced solid tumor such as melanoma, head and neck, liver or kidney cancer.

The V gene is TRBV11-2, the J gene TRBJ2-1, with D hard to call. CDR3 size: 13 residues. Trimming took 0 bases from V and 3 from J, leaving 3 bases between them. Germline V gene lookup returns CDR1 SGHAT and CDR2 FQNNGV. Written as DNA, the CDR3 is TGTGCCAGCAGCTTAGATCGCTACAATGAGCAGTTCTTC. Translation gives CASSLDRYNEQFF.

The chain has TRBV7-9 and TRBJ1-4; D is unclear. The germline CDR1 and CDR2 sequences are SEHNR and FQNEAQ (reference sequence). V dropped 7 bases and J dropped 5 bases, with 14 bases sitting between them. The CDR3 runs to 14 residues. The CDR3 DNA sequence: TGTGCCAGCACCCCCCGGCAGCTCAATGAAAAACTGTTTTTT. It specifies CASTPRQLNEKLFF.

The chain uses TRBV7-3 and TRBJ2-7; D may be TRBD1 or TRBD2 (7 bases each). Germline lookup yields CDR1 SGHTA and CDR2 FQGTGA. The CDR3 covers 14 residues. The germline V and J ends were trimmed by 6 bases and 6 bases, with 18 bases remaining between them. The CDR3 DNA is TGTGCCAGCAGTGAGGCAGGGGGGGCCACCGAGCAGTACTTC. Protein product: CASSEAGGATEQYF.

This clone has only a few counts. J is TRBJ2-1 and V is TRBV2; TRBD2 matches at 12 bases. This CDR3 comprises 15 residues. The V segment lost 7 bases and the J segment 6 bases; nucleotides outside the gene matches: 7. Germline values: CDR1 SNHLY, CDR2 FYNNEI. The CDR3 nucleotides are TGTGCCAGCAAGGCTAGCGGGGGGGCCGCCAATGAGCAGTTCTTC. Protein product: CASKASGGAANEQFF. Full variable domain (outside the CDR3, taken from reference TRBV2 and TRBJ2-1): EPEVTQTPSHQVTQMGQEVILRCVPISNHLYFYWYRQILGQKVEFLVSFYNNEISEKSEIFDDQFSVERPDGSNFTLKIRSTKLEDSAMYFCASKASGGAANEQFFGPGTRLTVL.

The rearrangement joins TRBV4-1 to TRBJ1-6; no clear D. CDR1 is MGHRA and CDR2 is YSYEKL in the germline V gene. V was shortened by 6 bases and J by 1 base, with 10 bases between the two germline ends. This CDR3 has 15 amino acids. CDR3 region: CASRPEISYNSPLHF. CDR3 bases: TGCGCCAGCAGACCGGAAATTTCCTATAATTCACCCCTCCACTTT.

In nucleotides, the CDR3 is TGTGCCACCACGGGGGACCTCTACTCACCCCTCCACTTT. As protein: CATTGDLYSPLHF. This chain uses TRBV15 with TRBJ1-6; TRBD1 is a possible D gene (5 bases). Trimming took off 7 bases at V and 10 bases at J, with 14 bases between the two ends. The CDR3 covers 13 residues. CDR1 LNHNV and CDR2 YYDKDF come from the germline V gene (reference sequence).

The J gene is TRBJ2-7, the V gene TRBV7-2; D uncertain. This CDR3 is 14 amino acids long. V was pared by 3 bases and J by 0 bases, with 9 bases between. Germline CDR1 SGHTA, CDR2 FQGNSA. The CDR3 here is CASSFGRSSYEQYF. CDR3 bases: TGTGCCAGCAGCTTCGGGCGGAGCTCCTACGAGCAGTACTTC. The entire variable domain, with the rest obtained from reference TRBV7-2 and TRBJ2-7, is as follows: GAGVSQSPSNKVTEKGKDVELRCDPISGHTALYWYRQSLGQGLEFLIYFQGNSAPDKSGLPSDRFSAERTGGSVSTLTIQRTQQEDSAVYLCASSFGRSSYEQYFGPGTRLTVT.

The rearrangement uses TRBV4-2 and TRBJ2-5; TRBD1 might be the D (6 bases). Trimming cost V 0 bases and J 4 bases, with 18 bases left between them. This CDR3 has 17 amino acids. Germline-derived CDR1 and CDR2 are LGHNA and YNFKEQ. CDR3 nucleotide sequence: TGTGCCAGCAGCCAAGATCCCTTGCGAGGGGGAACAGAGACCCAGTACTTC. Protein product: CASSQDPLRGGTETQYF.

This clone was counted once. This chain connects TRBV11-1 to TRBJ2-7; the D gene is possibly TRBD1 (6 bases). V lost 1 base to trimming and J lost 0 bases, with 10 bases between them. Per the germline V gene, CDR1 is SGHAT and CDR2 is FQDESV (reference sequence). The CDR3 is 15 amino acids. Written as DNA, the CDR3 is TGTGCCAGCAGCTTAGTTTTGGGACACTCCTACGAGCAGTACTTC. This codes for CASSLVLGHSYEQYF.